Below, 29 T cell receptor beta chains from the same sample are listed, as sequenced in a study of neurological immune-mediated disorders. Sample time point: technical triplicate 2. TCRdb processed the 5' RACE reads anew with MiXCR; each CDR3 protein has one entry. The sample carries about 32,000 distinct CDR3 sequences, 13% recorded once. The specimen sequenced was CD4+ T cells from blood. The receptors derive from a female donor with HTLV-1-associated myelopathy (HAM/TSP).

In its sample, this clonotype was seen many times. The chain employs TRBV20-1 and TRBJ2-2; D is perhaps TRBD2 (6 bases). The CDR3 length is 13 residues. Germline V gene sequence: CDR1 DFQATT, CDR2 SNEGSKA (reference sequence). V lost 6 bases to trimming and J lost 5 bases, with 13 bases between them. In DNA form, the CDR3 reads TGCAGTGCGTGGACTAACCCTACCGGGGAGCTGTTTTTT. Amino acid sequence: CSAWTNPTGELFF.

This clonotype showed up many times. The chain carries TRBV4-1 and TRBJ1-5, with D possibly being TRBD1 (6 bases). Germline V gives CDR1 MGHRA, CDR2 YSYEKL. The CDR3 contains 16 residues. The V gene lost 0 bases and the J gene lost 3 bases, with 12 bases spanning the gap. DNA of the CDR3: TGCGCCAGCAGCCAAGATGCGACAGGCAACAATCAGCCCCAGCATTTT. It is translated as CASSQDATGNNQPQHF.

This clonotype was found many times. The CDR3 here is CACSKIPTGNYGYTF. In DNA, the CDR3 is TGTGCCTGCTCGAAAATCCCAACAGGGAACTATGGCTACACCTTC. This chain connects TRBV30 to TRBJ1-2, with D possibly matching TRBD1 (6 bases). CDR3 length equals 15 residues. Germline loops: CDR1 GTSNPN, CDR2 SVGIG (reference sequence). Trimming removed 6 bases from V and 2 bases from J, with 19 bases in between.

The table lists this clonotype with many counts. The CDR3 sequence: CASSLAGRLEAFF. The DNA for the CDR3 is TGCGCCAGCAGCTTGGCGGGACGGCTTGAAGCTTTCTTT. This sequence joins TRBV5-1 and TRBJ1-1; D is perhaps TRBD1 (5 bases). The CDR3 has 13 residues. Germline V gene lookup returns CDR1 SGHRS and CDR2 YFSETQ. The V end lost 0 bases, the J end lost 7 bases, and 10 bases lay between the germline ends.

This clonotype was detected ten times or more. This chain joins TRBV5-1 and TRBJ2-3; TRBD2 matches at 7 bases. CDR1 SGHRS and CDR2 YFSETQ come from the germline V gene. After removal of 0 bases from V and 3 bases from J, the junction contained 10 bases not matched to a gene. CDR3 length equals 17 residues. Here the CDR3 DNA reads TGCGCCAGCAGCTTGGCATCGAGGGGTAGCGGGACAGATACGCAGTATTTT. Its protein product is CASSLASRGSGTDTQYF.

CDR3 residues: CASRPSDRAETQYF. CDR3 coding DNA: TGTGCCAGCAGACCCAGTGACAGGGCGGAGACCCAGTACTTC. The V and J genes are TRBV7-9 and TRBJ2-5, with 7 bases fitting TRBD1. The V segment lost 6 bases and the J segment 5 bases; nucleotides outside the gene matches: 9. The CDR3 covers 14 residues. Germline loops: CDR1 SEHNR, CDR2 FQNEAQ (reference sequence).

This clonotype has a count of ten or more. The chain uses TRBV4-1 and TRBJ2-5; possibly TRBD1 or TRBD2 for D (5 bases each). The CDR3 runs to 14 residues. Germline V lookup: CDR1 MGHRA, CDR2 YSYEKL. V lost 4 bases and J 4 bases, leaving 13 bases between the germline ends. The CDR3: CASSRAWGLETQYF. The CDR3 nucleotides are TGCGCCAGCAGCCGCGCTTGGGGGTTAGAGACCCAGTACTTC.

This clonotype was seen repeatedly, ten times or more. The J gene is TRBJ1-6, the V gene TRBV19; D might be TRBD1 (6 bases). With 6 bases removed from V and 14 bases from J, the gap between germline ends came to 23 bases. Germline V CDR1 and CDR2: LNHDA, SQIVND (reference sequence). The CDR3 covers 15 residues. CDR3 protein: CASSDLGQSLWSLHF. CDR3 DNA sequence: TGTGCCAGTAGCGACCTCGGACAGAGCCTTTGGTCCCTCCACTTT.

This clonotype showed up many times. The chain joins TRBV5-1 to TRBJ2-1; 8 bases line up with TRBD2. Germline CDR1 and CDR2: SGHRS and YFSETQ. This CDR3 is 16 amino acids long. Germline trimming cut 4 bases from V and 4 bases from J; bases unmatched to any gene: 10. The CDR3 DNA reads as TGCGCCAGCAGCATGATCCAACTAGCGGCTTACAATGAGCAGTTCTTC. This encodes CASSMIQLAAYNEQFF.

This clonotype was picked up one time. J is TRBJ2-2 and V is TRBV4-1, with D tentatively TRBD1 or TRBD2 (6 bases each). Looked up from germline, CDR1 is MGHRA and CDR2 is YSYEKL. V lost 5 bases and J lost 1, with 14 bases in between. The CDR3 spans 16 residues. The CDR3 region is CASSTPGGENTGELFF. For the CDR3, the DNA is TGCGCCAGCAGCACTCCCGGGGGCGAGAACACCGGGGAGCTGTTTTTT.

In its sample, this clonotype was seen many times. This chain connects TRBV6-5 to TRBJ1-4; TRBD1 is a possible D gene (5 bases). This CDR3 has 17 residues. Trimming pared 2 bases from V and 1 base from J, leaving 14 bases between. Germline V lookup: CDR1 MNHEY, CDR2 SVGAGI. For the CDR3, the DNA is TGTGCCAGCAGTTACAGGGGCGGTTATGTAACTAATGAAAAACTGTTTTTT. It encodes CASSYRGGYVTNEKLFF.

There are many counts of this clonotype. CDR3 sequence (DNA): TGTGCCAGCAGCTTACCCTACACAGTGAACACTGAAGCTTTCTTT. It translates to CASSLPYTVNTEAFF. The chain carries TRBV7-2 and TRBJ1-1; D gene ambiguous. The germline V gene encodes CDR1 SGHTA and CDR2 FQGNSA. The CDR3 extends over 15 amino acids. The V end was cut by 2 bases, the J end by 0 bases, with 10 bases between.

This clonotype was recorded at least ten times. CDR3 amino acids: CASSQSGGRDTQYF. DNA for the CDR3: TGTGCCAGCAGCCAAAGCGGGGGGCGGGATACGCAGTATTTT. The V gene is TRBV7-2, the J gene TRBJ2-3; 9 nucleotides agree with TRBD2. V dropped 5 bases and J dropped 6; count of bases not matched to a gene: 6. Germline lookup yields CDR1 SGHTA and CDR2 FQGNSA. The CDR3 runs 14 residues.

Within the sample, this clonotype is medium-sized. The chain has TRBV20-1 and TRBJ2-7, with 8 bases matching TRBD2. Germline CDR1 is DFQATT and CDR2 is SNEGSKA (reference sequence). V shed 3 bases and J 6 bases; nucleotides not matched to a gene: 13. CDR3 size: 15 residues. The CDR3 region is CSARLSGGLIFEQYF. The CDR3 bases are TGCAGTGCTAGGCTTTCGGGGGGGCTTATTTTCGAGCAGTACTTC.

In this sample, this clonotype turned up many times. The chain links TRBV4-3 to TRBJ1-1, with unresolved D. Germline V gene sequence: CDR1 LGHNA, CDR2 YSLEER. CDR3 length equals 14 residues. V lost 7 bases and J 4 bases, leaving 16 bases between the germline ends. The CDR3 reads CASTPHNRPTEAFF. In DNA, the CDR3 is TGCGCCAGCACCCCCCACAATCGGCCCACTGAAGCTTTCTTT.

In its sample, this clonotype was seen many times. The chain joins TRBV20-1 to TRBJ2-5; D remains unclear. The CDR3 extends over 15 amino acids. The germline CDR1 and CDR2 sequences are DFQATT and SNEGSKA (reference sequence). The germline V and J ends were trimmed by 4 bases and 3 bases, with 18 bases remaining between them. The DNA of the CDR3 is TGCAGTGCTATAACCCCAGGTGATTCCAAAGAGACCCAGTACTTC. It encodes CSAITPGDSKETQYF.

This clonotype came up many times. Written as DNA, the CDR3 is TGCGCCAGCAGCCAAGATTCTAGCGGGGGGGCCGCGACCCAGTACTTC. It encodes CASSQDSSGGAATQYF. The J gene is TRBJ2-5, the V gene TRBV4-3; TRBD2 aligns across 12 bases. CDR3 length: 16 residues. Germline V CDR1 and CDR2: LGHNA, YSLEER. Germline trimming cut 0 bases from V and 7 bases from J; bases unmatched to any gene: 6.

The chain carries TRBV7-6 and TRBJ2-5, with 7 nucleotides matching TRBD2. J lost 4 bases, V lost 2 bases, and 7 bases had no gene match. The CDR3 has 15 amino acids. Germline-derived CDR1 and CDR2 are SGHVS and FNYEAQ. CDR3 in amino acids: CASSLWGGGRETQYF. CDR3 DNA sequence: TGTGCCAGCAGCTTATGGGGCGGGGGACGAGAGACCCAGTACTTC.

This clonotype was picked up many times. The CDR3: CASSEPVAGQGYQPQHF. CDR3 sequence (DNA): TGCGCCAGCAGTGAACCTGTCGCGGGACAGGGTTATCAGCCCCAGCATTTT. V and J are TRBV10-2 and TRBJ1-5, with 9 bases fitting TRBD1. Trimming cost V 3 bases and J 5 bases; bases outside gene matches: 11. The germline V gene has CDR1 WSHSY and CDR2 SAAADI. The CDR3 extends over 17 amino acids.

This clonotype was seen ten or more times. In nucleotides, the CDR3 is TGTGCCACCAGTGGGGTTGGGGCACACAATGAGCAGTTCTTC. Residues: CATSGVGAHNEQFF. J is TRBJ2-1 and V is TRBV24-1; perhaps TRBD1 as D (5 bases). In germline, CDR1 is KGHDR, CDR2 SFDVKD. V gave up 5 bases and J gave up 5 bases, with 12 bases separating them. This CDR3 contains 14 residues.

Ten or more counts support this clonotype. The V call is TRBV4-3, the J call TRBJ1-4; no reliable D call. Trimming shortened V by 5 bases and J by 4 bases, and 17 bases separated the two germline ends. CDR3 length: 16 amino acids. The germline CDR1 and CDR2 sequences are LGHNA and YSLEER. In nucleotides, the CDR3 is TGCGCCAGCAGCTACCGACTGGTTGCGGGTAATGAAAAACTGTTTTTT. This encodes CASSYRLVAGNEKLFF.

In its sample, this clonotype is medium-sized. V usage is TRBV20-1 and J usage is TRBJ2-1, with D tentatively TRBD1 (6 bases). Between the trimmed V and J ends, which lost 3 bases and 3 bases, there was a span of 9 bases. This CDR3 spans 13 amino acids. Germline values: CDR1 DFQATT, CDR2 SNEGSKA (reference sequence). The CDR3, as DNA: TGCAGTGCTAGGCAGGACAGCTACAATGAGCAGTTCTTC. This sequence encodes CSARQDSYNEQFF.

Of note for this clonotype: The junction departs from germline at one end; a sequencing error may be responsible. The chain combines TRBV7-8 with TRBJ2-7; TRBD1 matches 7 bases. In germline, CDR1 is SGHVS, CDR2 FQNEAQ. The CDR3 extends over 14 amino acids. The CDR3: CASEVGQSYYEQYF. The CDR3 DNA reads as TGTGCCAGCGAGGTGGGACAGAGTTACTACGAGCAATACTTC.

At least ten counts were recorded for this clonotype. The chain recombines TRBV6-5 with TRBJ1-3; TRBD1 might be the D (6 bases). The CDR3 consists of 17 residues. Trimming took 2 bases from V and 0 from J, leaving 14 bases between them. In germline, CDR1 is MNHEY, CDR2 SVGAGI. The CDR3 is CASSYTSQGHSGNTIYF. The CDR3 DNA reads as TGTGCCAGCAGTTACACCTCACAGGGTCACTCTGGAAACACCATATATTTT.

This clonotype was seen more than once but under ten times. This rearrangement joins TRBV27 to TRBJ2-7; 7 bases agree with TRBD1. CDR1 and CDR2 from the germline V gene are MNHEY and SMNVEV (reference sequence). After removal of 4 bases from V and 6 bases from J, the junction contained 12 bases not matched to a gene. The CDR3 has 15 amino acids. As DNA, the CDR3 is TGTGCCAGCAGTTCGAAAACAGGGGTTCTGAGCGAGCAGTACTTC. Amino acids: CASSSKTGVLSEQYF.

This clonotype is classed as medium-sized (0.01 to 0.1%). CDR3 sequence: CASRYTTNEKLFF. CDR3 DNA: TGCGCCAGCCGGTACACGACTAATGAAAAACTGTTTTTT. The V call is TRBV5-1, the J call TRBJ1-4; no definite D call. Germline V gene sequence: CDR1 SGHRS, CDR2 YFSETQ. Trimming pared 7 bases from V and 2 bases from J, leaving 9 bases between. This CDR3 region has 13 residues.

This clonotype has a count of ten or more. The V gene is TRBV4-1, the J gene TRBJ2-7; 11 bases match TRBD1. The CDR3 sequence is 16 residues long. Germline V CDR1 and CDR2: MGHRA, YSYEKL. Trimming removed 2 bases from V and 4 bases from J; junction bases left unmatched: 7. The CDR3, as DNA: TGCGCCAGCAGCCAACCGGGACAGGGGGTTCAGTACGAGCAGTACTTC. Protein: CASSQPGQGVQYEQYF.

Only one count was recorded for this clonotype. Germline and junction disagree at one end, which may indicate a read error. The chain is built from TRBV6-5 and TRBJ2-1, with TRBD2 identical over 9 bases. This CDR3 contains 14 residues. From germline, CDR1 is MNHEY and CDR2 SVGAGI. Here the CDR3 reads CASSYAGGPHEHSF. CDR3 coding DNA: TGTGCCAGCAGTTACGCGGGAGGGCCACATGAGCACTCCTTC.

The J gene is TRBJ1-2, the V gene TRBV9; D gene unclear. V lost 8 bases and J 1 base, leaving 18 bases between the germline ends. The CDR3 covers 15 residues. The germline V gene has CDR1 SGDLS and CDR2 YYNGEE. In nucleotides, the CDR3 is TGTGCCAGTAGCCCGTGTGCGGGGATTAACTATGGCTACACCTTC. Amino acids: CASSPCAGINYGYTF.